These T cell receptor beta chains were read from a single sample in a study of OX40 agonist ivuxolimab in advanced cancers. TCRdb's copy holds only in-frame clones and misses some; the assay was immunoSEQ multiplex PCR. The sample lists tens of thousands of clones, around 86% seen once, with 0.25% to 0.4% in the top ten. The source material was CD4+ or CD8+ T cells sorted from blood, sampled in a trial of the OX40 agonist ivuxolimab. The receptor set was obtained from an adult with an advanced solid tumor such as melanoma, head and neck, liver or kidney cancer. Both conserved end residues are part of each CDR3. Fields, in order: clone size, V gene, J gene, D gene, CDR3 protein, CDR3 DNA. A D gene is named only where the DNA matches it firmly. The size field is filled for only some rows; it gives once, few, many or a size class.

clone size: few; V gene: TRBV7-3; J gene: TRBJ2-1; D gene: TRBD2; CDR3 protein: CASSPGGRSYNEQFF; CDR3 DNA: TGTGCCAGCAGCCCAGGCGGGAGATCCTACAATGAGCAGTTCTTC
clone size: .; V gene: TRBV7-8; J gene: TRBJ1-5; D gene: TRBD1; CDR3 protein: CASSPQGVGQPQHF; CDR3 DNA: TGTGCCAGCAGCCCTCAGGGGGTGGGTCAGCCCCAGCATTTT
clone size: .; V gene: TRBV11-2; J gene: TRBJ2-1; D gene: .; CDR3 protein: CASSRDNSYNEQFF; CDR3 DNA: TGTGCCAGCAGCCGGGACAACTCCTACAATGAGCAGTTCTTC
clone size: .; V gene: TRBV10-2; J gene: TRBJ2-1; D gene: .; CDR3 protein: CASSEFRTAYNEQFF; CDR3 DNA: TGCGCCAGCAGTGAGTTCCGGACAGCCTACAATGAGCAGTTCTTC
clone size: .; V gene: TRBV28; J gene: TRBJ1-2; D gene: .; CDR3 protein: CASSLRTAAEGYTF; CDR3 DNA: TGTGCCAGCAGTTTAAGGACTGCTGCTGAGGGCTACACCTTC
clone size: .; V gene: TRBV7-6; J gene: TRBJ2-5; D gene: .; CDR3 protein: CASSFSPRETQYF; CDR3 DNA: TGTGCCAGCAGCTTTTCCCCCCGGGAGACCCAGTACTTC
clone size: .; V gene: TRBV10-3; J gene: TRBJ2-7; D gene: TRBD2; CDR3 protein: CAISDPSGTYEQYF; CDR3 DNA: TGTGCCATCAGTGACCCTAGCGGCACCTACGAGCAGTACTTC
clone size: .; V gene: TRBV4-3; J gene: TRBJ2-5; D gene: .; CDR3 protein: CASSQSWTGTQYF; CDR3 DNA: TGCGCCAGCAGCCAAAGCTGGACCGGGACCCAGTACTTC
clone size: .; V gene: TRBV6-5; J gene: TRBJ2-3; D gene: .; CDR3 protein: CASSWDRSTDTQYF; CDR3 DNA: TGTGCCAGCAGTTGGGACCGATCCACAGATACGCAGTATTTT
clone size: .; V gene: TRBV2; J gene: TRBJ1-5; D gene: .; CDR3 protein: CASSDNLGLHQPQHF; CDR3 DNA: TGTGCCAGCAGTGATAATTTGGGTTTACATCAGCCCCAGCATTTT
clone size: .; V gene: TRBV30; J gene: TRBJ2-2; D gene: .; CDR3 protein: CAWIKRWGSANTGELFF; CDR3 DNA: TGTGCCTGGATCAAACGCTGGGGCAGCGCGAACACCGGGGAGCTGTTTTTT
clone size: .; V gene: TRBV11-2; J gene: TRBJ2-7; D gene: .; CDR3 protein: CASSPSGTPGGKQYF; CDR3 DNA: TGTGCCAGCAGCCCGAGCGGGACTCCTGGGGGCAAGCAGTACTTC
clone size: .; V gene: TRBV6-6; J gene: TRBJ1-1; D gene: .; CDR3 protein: CASSYGGNTEAFF; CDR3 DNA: TGTGCCAGCAGTTACGGCGGGAACACTGAAGCTTTCTTT
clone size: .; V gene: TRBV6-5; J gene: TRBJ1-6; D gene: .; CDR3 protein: CASSLGRYNSPLHF; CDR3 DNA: TGTGCCAGCAGTTTGGGACGGTATAATTCACCCCTCCACTTT
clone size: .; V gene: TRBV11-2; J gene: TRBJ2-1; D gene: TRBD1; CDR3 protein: CASSQQGTEQFF; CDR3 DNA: TGTGCCAGCAGCCAACAGGGGACTGAGCAGTTCTTC
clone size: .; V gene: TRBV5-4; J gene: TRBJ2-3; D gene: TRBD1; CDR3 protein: CASSYWTGPGTDTQYF; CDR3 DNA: TGTGCCAGCAGTTACTGGACAGGGCCCGGCACAGATACGCAGTATTTT
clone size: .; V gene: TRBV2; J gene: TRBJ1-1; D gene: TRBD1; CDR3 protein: CASSARRQGALSNTEAFF; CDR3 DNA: TGTGCCAGCAGCGCTAGACGACAGGGAGCCCTTTCGAACACTGAAGCTTTCTTT
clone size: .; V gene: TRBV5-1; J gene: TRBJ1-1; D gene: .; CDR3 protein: CASSLGPGAMNTEAFF; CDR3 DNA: TGCGCCAGCAGCTTGGGTCCAGGGGCCATGAACACTGAAGCTTTCTTT
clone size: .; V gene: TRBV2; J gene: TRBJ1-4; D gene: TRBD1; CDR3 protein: CASSEILQGAAKLFF; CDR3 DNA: TGTGCCAGCAGTGAAATATTACAGGGGGCGGCAAAACTGTTTTTT
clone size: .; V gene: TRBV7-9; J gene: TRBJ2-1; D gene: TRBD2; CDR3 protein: CASSLDGGGAGEQFF; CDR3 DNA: TGTGCCAGCAGCTTAGATGGCGGGGGGGCCGGAGAGCAGTTCTTC
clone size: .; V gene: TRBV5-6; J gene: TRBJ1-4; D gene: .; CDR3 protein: CASSLAGQGHPEKLFF; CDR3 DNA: TGTGCCAGCAGCTTGGCAGGCCAGGGCCACCCTGAAAAACTGTTTTTT
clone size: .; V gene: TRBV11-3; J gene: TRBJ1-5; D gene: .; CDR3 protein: CASSLESDSNQPQHF; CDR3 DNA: TGTGCCAGCAGCTTAGAGTCCGATAGCAATCAGCCCCAGCATTTT
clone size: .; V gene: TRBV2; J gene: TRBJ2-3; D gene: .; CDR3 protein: CASSSLLITDTQYF; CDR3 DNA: TGTGCCAGCAGCTCCCTTCTCATCACAGATACGCAGTATTTT
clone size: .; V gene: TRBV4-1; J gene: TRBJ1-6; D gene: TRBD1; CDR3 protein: CASSQGTRGNSPLHF; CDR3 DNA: TGCGCCAGCAGCCAAGGGACCAGGGGGAATTCACCCCTCCACTTT
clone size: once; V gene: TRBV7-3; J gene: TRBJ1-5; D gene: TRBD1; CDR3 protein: CASSIPDGQAGQPQHF; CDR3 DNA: TGTGCCAGCAGCATTCCAGACGGACAGGCGGGTCAGCCCCAGCATTTT
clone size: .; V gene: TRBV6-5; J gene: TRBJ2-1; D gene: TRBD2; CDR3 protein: CASSYFGGVYNEQFF; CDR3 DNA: TGTGCCAGCAGTTACTTTGGGGGGGTCTACAATGAGCAGTTCTTC
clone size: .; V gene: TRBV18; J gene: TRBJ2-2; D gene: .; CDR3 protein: CASSTGNTGELFF; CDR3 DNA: TGTGCCAGCTCAACCGGGAATACCGGGGAGCTGTTTTTT
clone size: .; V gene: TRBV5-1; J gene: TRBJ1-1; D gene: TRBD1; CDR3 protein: CASSITDRGLGAFF; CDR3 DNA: TGCGCCAGCAGCATCACGGACAGGGGCTTGGGAGCTTTCTTT
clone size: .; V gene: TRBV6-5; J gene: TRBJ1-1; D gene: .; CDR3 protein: CASRQIMYTEAFF; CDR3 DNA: TGTGCCAGCAGACAGATTATGTACACTGAAGCTTTCTTT
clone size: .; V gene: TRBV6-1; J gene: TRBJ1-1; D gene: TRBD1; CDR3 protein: CASHRGDTEAFF; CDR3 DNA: TGTGCCAGCCACAGGGGCGACACTGAAGCTTTCTTT
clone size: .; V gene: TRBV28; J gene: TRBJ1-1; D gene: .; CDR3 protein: CARAWDTEASF; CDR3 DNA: TGTGCGCGGGCTTGGGACACTGAAGCTTCCTTT
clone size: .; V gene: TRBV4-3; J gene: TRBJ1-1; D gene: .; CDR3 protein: CASSQDGSNTEAFF; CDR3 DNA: TGCGCCAGCAGCCAAGACGGCTCGAACACTGAAGCTTTCTTT
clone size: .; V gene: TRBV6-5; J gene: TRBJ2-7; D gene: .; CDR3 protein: CASKGPYYEQYF; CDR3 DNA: TGTGCCAGCAAAGGGCCTTACTACGAGCAGTACTTC
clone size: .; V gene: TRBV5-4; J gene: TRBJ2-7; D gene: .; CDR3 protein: CASSKKQGSYEQYF; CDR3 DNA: TGTGCCAGCAGCAAGAAACAGGGCTCCTACGAGCAGTACTTC
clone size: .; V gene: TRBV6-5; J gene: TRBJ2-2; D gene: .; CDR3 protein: CASSKNRVNTGELFF; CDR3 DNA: TGTGCCAGCAGCAAAAACAGGGTAAACACCGGGGAGCTGTTTTTT
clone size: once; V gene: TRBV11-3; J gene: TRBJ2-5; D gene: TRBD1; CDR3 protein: CASSPPPGQQETQYF; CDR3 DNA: TGTGCCAGCAGCCCGCCGCCGGGACAGCAAGAGACCCAGTACTTC
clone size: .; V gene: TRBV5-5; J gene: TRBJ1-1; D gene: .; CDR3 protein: CASSLGGGTSTEAFF; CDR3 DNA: TGTGCCAGCAGCTTGGGAGGAGGGACGAGTACTGAAGCTTTCTTT
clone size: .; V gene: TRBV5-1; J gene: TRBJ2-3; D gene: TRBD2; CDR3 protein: CASSSGGGQTQYF; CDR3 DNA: TGCGCCAGCAGCTCCGGGGGGGGCCAAACGCAGTATTTT
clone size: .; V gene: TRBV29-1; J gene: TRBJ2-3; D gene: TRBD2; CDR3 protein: CSVDGLSGGGSTDTQYF; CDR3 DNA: TGCAGCGTTGATGGTTTGTCTGGCGGGGGGAGCACAGATACGCAGTATTTT